Each of the 17 T cell receptor beta chains below was sequenced from the same sample in a study of T cell repertoires in cytomegalovirus infection. One entry per CDR3 protein, called by TCRdb with MiXCR from the reads. The sample includes roughly 120,000 distinct CDR3 sequences, 32% of them seen just once. No antigen is known for these receptors. This specimen was CD8+ T cells from cultured PBMCs, taken from culture after CMV antigen stimulation. The receptors here all came from a human donor in good health (CMV status not recorded). Some clones in this sample may be carry-over from other donors' samples.

This clonotype was counted a few times. The rearrangement uses TRBV28 and TRBJ2-7; the match to TRBD1 covers 8 bases. This CDR3 is built from 14 residues. V was pared by 6 bases and J by 6 bases, with 10 bases of the junction left unmatched. Germline CDR1 reads MDHEN; CDR2 reads SYDVKM. DNA for the CDR3: TGTGCCAGCAGCCTCGACAGGGGCTACTTCGAGCAGTACTTC. Translation: CASSLDRGYFEQYF.

This clonotype was observed a handful of times. The chain links TRBV6-6 to TRBJ1-1, with D maybe TRBD1 (5 bases). V shed 3 bases and J shed 8 bases, with 22 bases lying between them. CDR1 is MNHNY, CDR2 SVGAGI, per germline (reference sequence). The CDR3 sequence is 16 residues long. The CDR3 is CASSYGSGLEGAEAFF. CDR3 DNA: TGTGCCAGCAGTTATGGGTCAGGGCTCGAGGGAGCCGAAGCTTTCTTT.

Many counts were recorded for this clonotype. The J gene is TRBJ2-1, the V gene TRBV7-2; D unclear. Germline V CDR1 and CDR2: SGHTA, FQGNSA. CDR3 size: 13 residues. V was shortened by 1 base and J by 1 base, with 2 bases between the two germline ends. The CDR3 is CASSLESYNEQFF. In DNA form, the CDR3 reads TGTGCCAGCAGCTTAGAGTCCTACAATGAGCAGTTCTTC.

This clonotype has a handful of counts. The chain couples TRBV7-9 to TRBJ2-1, with 14 bases matching TRBD2. The CDR3 spans 19 residues. Germline CDR1 SEHNR, CDR2 FQNEAQ (reference sequence). The trim removed 3 bases at V and 1 base at J, leaving 8 bases unmatched. As DNA, the CDR3 is TGTGCCAGCAGCTTTCCGACTAGCGGGGGGGCGGGATCCTACAATGAGCAGTTCTTC. It translates to CASSFPTSGGAGSYNEQFF.

This clonotype has more than one count but fewer than ten. This rearrangement joins TRBV28 to TRBJ2-3; 12 bases fit TRBD1. Germline assignment: CDR1 MDHEN and CDR2 SYDVKM. V was pared by 6 bases and J by 7 bases, with 8 bases of the junction left unmatched. The length of the CDR3 is 15 residues. Here the CDR3 reads CASSPGQGAPHTQYF. CDR3 DNA sequence: TGTGCCAGCAGCCCGGGACAGGGGGCTCCCCATACGCAGTATTTT.

The chain has TRBV6-8 and TRBJ2-7; no firm D call. The germline V gene has CDR1 MNHGY and CDR2 SAAAGT. This CDR3 is built from 12 residues. V was pared by 6 bases and J by 5 bases, with 11 bases between. The CDR3 here is CASSLGKNEQYF. The CDR3 coding sequence is TGTGCCAGCAGCCTGGGCAAGAACGAGCAGTACTTC.

The chain uses TRBV19 and TRBJ1-1; D is possibly TRBD1 (6 bases). Germline assignment: CDR1 LNHDA and CDR2 SQIVND (reference sequence). The CDR3 runs 14 residues. The V end was cut by 3 bases, the J end by 6 bases, with 14 bases between. The CDR3 DNA follows: TGTGCCAGTAGTATTGAGGGGGGAGGCTCTGAAGCTTTCTTT. This codes for CASSIEGGGSEAFF.

This clonotype was detected ten times or more. V usage is TRBV7-8 and J usage is TRBJ2-1; D gene ambiguous. The CDR3 is made up of 13 amino acids. V lost 2 bases to trimming and J lost 2 bases, with 4 bases between them. CDR1 SGHVS and CDR2 FQNEAQ come from the germline V gene. The CDR3 reads CASSLSAYNEQFF. The CDR3 region has the DNA TGTGCCAGCAGCTTATCTGCCTACAATGAGCAGTTCTTC.

CDR3 in DNA: TGTGCCAGCACCTTAGGATGGCTCTCCTACAATGAGCAGTTCTTC. This codes for CASTLGWLSYNEQFF. V and J are TRBV6-6 and TRBJ2-1; D gene unclear. CDR1 is MNHNY, CDR2 SVGAGI, per germline (reference sequence). The V end lost 7 bases, the J end lost 0 bases, and 13 bases lay between the germline ends. This CDR3 spans 15 amino acids.

This clonotype occurred many times. The V and J genes are TRBV20-1 and TRBJ1-1; 7 bases align to TRBD1. The germline CDR1 and CDR2 sequences are DFQATT and SNEGSKA (reference sequence). This CDR3 contains 14 residues. V shed 2 bases and J 1 base; nucleotides not matched to a gene: 4. CDR3 residues: CSARQGGTNTEAFF. CDR3 sequence (DNA): TGCAGTGCTAGACAGGGGGGCACGAACACTGAAGCTTTCTTT.

The chain recombines TRBV9 with TRBJ2-5, with D tentatively TRBD2 (7 bases). The CDR3 runs 17 residues. Deletions cut 3 bases from V and 0 bases from J, with 18 bases between. The germline V gene encodes CDR1 SGDLS and CDR2 YYNGEE. CDR3 region: CASSAPISGGDQETQYF. The CDR3, as DNA: TGTGCCAGCAGCGCTCCCATTTCGGGGGGCGACCAAGAGACCCAGTACTTC.

This clonotype has only a few counts. The chain joins TRBV25-1 to TRBJ2-3; D perhaps matches TRBD2 (6 bases). CDR3 length: 15 residues. The V end lost 2 bases, the J end lost 1 base, and 10 bases lay between the germline ends. Germline V gene data show CDR1 as MGHDK and CDR2 as SYGVNS. This CDR3 is CASSEPGEGTDTQYF. The CDR3 nucleotides read TGTGCCAGCAGTGAACCCGGGGAGGGCACAGATACGCAGTATTTT.

This clonotype was detected only a few times. The chain employs TRBV12-3 or TRBV12-4 and TRBJ2-1, with 7 bases lining up with TRBD2. The ends lost 4 bases at V and 0 bases at J; junction bases unmatched: 6. The CDR3 loop spans 16 amino acids. CDR3 nucleotide sequence: TGTGCCAGCAGTTACGGTCGGGGGGTCTCCTACAATGAGCAGTTCTTC. Translating gives CASSYGRGVSYNEQFF.

In the case of this clonotype: Possible read error: a much larger clone is one base away. The rearrangement links TRBV7-2 to TRBJ2-1; D is perhaps TRBD2 (7 bases). This CDR3 region has 16 residues. Per the germline V gene, CDR1 is SGHTA and CDR2 is FQGNSA. CDR3 nucleotide sequence: TGTGCCTGCAGCTTCAAAGGGGGGGCGAACTACAATGAGCAGTTCTTC. Translated: CACSFKGGANYNEQFF.

This clonotype was picked up a small number of times. The chain combines TRBV11-2 with TRBJ2-3; 9 positions agree with TRBD2. In germline, CDR1 is SGHAT, CDR2 FQNNGV. With V trimmed by 4 bases and J by 4 bases, 6 bases remained unmatched. The CDR3 runs 15 residues. The CDR3 is CASSSKRGGADTQYF. Written as DNA, the CDR3 is TGTGCCAGCAGCTCAAAACGCGGGGGGGCAGATACGCAGTATTTT. Filled out from reference TRBV11-2 and TRBJ2-3, the complete variable domain reads EAGVAQSPRYKIIEKRQSVAFWCNPISGHATLYWYQQILGQGPKLLIQFQNNGVVDDSQLPKDRFSAERLKGVDSTLKIQPAKLEDSAVYLCASSSKRGGADTQYFGPGTRLTVL.

The chain recombines TRBV7-6 with TRBJ2-3, with TRBD1 matching 10 bases. Looked up from germline, CDR1 is SGHVS and CDR2 is FNYEAQ. V shed 0 bases, J shed 7 bases, and the junction held 4 bases outside the gene matches. This CDR3 has 15 residues. CDR3 protein: CASSLAGQGRYTQYF. The DNA of the CDR3 is TGTGCCAGCAGCTTAGCGGGACAGGGGAGGTATACGCAGTATTTT. The full variable domain, with the rest looked up from reference TRBV7-6 and TRBJ2-3, is GAGVSQSPRYKVTKRGQDVALRCDPISGHVSLYWYRQALGQGPEFLTYFNYEAQQDKSGLPNDRFSAERPEGSISTLTIQRTEQRDSAMYRCASSLAGQGRYTQYFGPGTRLTVL.

This clonotype was recorded a few times. The chain couples TRBV7-2 to TRBJ1-6, with D maybe TRBD1 (6 bases). Germline CDR1 and CDR2: SGHTA and FQGNSA. Trimming shortened V by 5 bases and J by 3 bases, and 8 bases separated the two germline ends. There are 14 residues in the CDR3. This chain's CDR3 is CASSRGGYNSPLHF. The CDR3 DNA is TGTGCCAGCAGCCGAGGGGGCTATAATTCACCCCTCCACTTT.